The source of this T cell receptor beta chain is a study of blood T cell repertoires in COVID-19. Only in-frame clones appear in the TCRdb table, and some are missing; sequencing was by immunoSEQ multiplex PCR. Found here are roughly 80,000 clones, roughly 91% of them singletons; the top ten hold 1.9%. Germline V CDR1 and CDR2: SNHLY, FYNNEI. There are 13 residues in the CDR3. Trimming left V 6 bases short and J 12 bases short, with 15 bases between. Specimen: peripheral blood. The chain has TRBV2 and TRBJ1-6; possibly TRBD1 for D (5 bases). This receptor was identified in a woman in her fifties or sixties in a cohort sampled during active COVID-19. The chain's CDR3 is CASRTRGEEPLHF. DNA of the CDR3: TGTGCCAGCAGGACGCGGGGGGAAGAACCCCTCCACTTT.